This T cell receptor (beta chain) originates from a study of blood T cell repertoires in COVID-19. Turning to the study itself: From the United States, Italy and Spain came samples of acute and convalescent COVID-19. The cDNA or gDNA used as material had been derived from T cells, B-cell-depleted T cells, or PBMCs.

In the original processing: By means of reference gene primer amplification, nucleated cell counts were estimated. The method was immunoSEQ multiplex PCR; TCRdb's version includes in-frame clones alone and lacks a portion of them. That table supplies the V and J calls and clone size; D and trimming were determined from the DNA. Among approximately 12,000 clones listed, around 70% were seen once. Patients from Seattle were sampled longitudinally, starting during active infection. Material for sequencing was peripheral blood. The TCR sequence derives from a man aged 55 to 69 with COVID-19, enrolled during active disease.

In DNA form, the CDR3 reads TGTGCCAGCAGCGGCCATTACCAAGAGACCCAGTACTTC. Translation: CASSGHYQETQYF. The chain is built from TRBV7-9 and TRBJ2-5; D not resolved. Germline lookup yields CDR1 SEHNR and CDR2 FQNEAQ (reference sequence). The ends were cut back, 5 bases at V and 0 bases at J, with 7 bases in the middle. This CDR3 contains 13 residues.